The rows below give T cell receptor beta chains drawn from one sample of a study of T cell changes during pregnancy in multiple sclerosis. Profiling relied on immunoSEQ multiplex PCR, and the TCRdb table lists in-frame clones only, not all of them. The data contain more than 35,000 clones, 75% to 95% of them seen just once; the ten biggest clones take up 0.4% to 0.55%. The material was CD4+ T cells from peripheral blood mononuclear cells, obtained in the first trimester of pregnancy. The source of these receptors is a female donor in good health, enrolled as a control in a pregnancy study. Each CDR3 is given with its conserved first and last residue. The D gene is left open where the match is weak. Only part of the rows carry a size: once, few, many, or a class if the clone is expanded.

len: 16; j_gene: TRBJ1-2; abundance: .; d_gene: TRBD1; v_gene: TRBV5-4; CDR3nt: TGTGCCAGCAGCTTAGGCCCGACAGGGGGAGTCGGTGGCTACACCTTC; CDR3aa: CASSLGPTGGVGGYTF
len: 12; j_gene: TRBJ2-1; abundance: .; d_gene: .; v_gene: TRBV4-3; CDR3nt: TGCGCCAGCAGCCAAGGGGAGGCGAGGCAGTTCTTC; CDR3aa: CASSQGEARQFF
len: 22; j_gene: TRBJ1-5; abundance: .; d_gene: .; v_gene: TRBV21-1; CDR3nt: TGTGCCAGCAGCAAAGTAATAAGAGGGCATAGCAACTCCCCCATAGGCAATCAGCCCCAGCATTTT; CDR3aa: CASSKVIRGHSNSPIGNQPQHF
len: 13; j_gene: TRBJ1-1; abundance: .; d_gene: .; v_gene: TRBV18; CDR3nt: TGTGCCAGCTCGGGAGATATGAACACTGAAGCTTTCTTT; CDR3aa: CASSGDMNTEAFF
len: 14; j_gene: TRBJ2-7; abundance: .; d_gene: .; v_gene: TRBV5-4; CDR3nt: TGTGCCAGCAGCCGCGGGGTCCCCTCCTACGAGCAGTACTTC; CDR3aa: CASSRGVPSYEQYF
len: 14; j_gene: TRBJ1-4; abundance: .; d_gene: .; v_gene: TRBV2; CDR3nt: TGTGCCAGCAGCGACGGCCACCCGGGGGAAAAACTGTTTTTT; CDR3aa: CASSDGHPGEKLFF
len: 16; j_gene: TRBJ2-3; abundance: once; d_gene: TRBD2; v_gene: TRBV7-2; CDR3nt: TGTGCCAGCAGCTCGTTAGCGGGGGGGAGCACAGATACGCAGTATTTT; CDR3aa: CASSSLAGGSTDTQYF
len: 15; j_gene: TRBJ1-6; abundance: .; d_gene: .; v_gene: TRBV14; CDR3nt: TGTGCCAGCAGCCAGGAGACAGCTCATAATTCACCCCTCCACTTT; CDR3aa: CASSQETAHNSPLHF
len: 15; j_gene: TRBJ1-6; abundance: .; d_gene: .; v_gene: TRBV2; CDR3nt: TGTGCCAGCAGTGACGACAGTGCCTATAATTCACCCCTCCACTTT; CDR3aa: CASSDDSAYNSPLHF
len: 16; j_gene: TRBJ2-3; abundance: .; d_gene: .; v_gene: TRBV29-1; CDR3nt: TGCAGCTACAGAGGAGGGAACCCTTTTAGCACAGATACGCAGTATTTT; CDR3aa: CSYRGGNPFSTDTQYF
len: 14; j_gene: TRBJ2-6; abundance: .; d_gene: TRBD1; v_gene: TRBV5-6; CDR3nt: TGTGCCAGCAGCCCCGGGACAGGGTTAAACGTCCTGACTTTC; CDR3aa: CASSPGTGLNVLTF
len: 19; j_gene: TRBJ2-6; abundance: .; d_gene: TRBD1; v_gene: TRBV11-1; CDR3nt: TGTGCCAGCAGCTCGGGGACAGGGAGCAAGCTCGCTGGGGCCAACGTCCTGACTTTC; CDR3aa: CASSSGTGSKLAGANVLTF
len: 16; j_gene: TRBJ1-3; abundance: .; d_gene: TRBD1; v_gene: TRBV9; CDR3nt: TGTGCCAGCAGCGTAGAAGGGGGCGCGTCTGGAAACACCATATATTTT; CDR3aa: CASSVEGGASGNTIYF
len: 14; j_gene: TRBJ1-6; abundance: .; d_gene: TRBD1; v_gene: TRBV5-1; CDR3nt: TGCGCCAGCAGCCAGGGACAGGGGAATTCACCCCTCCACTTT; CDR3aa: CASSQGQGNSPLHF
len: 13; j_gene: TRBJ1-3; abundance: .; d_gene: .; v_gene: TRBV19; CDR3nt: TGTGCCAGTAGTACCGGGATCGGAAACACCATATATTTT; CDR3aa: CASSTGIGNTIYF
len: 11; j_gene: TRBJ1-1; abundance: few; d_gene: .; v_gene: TRBV20-1; CDR3nt: TGCAGTGCTAGAGATTTTCAGGAAGCTTTCTTT; CDR3aa: CSARDFQEAFF
len: 16; j_gene: TRBJ2-7; abundance: .; d_gene: TRBD1; v_gene: TRBV4-3; CDR3nt: TGCGCCAGCAGCCCGAAGGACGGACAGGGATTCTACGAGCAGTACTTC; CDR3aa: CASSPKDGQGFYEQYF
len: 16; j_gene: TRBJ2-3; abundance: .; d_gene: TRBD2; v_gene: TRBV5-1; CDR3nt: TGCGCCAGCAGCTTGAAGGCTAGCGGGGGGGCAGATACGCAGTATTTT; CDR3aa: CASSLKASGGADTQYF
len: 12; j_gene: TRBJ2-1; abundance: .; d_gene: TRBD1; v_gene: TRBV7-2; CDR3nt: TGTGCCAGCAGACAAACAGGGGTTGAGCAGTTCTTC; CDR3aa: CASRQTGVEQFF
len: 14; j_gene: TRBJ1-1; abundance: few; d_gene: .; v_gene: TRBV18; CDR3nt: TGTGCCAGCTCAGCGGGACCTACGAACACTGAAGCTTTCTTT; CDR3aa: CASSAGPTNTEAFF
len: 13; j_gene: TRBJ2-1; abundance: .; d_gene: .; v_gene: TRBV7-6; CDR3nt: TGTGCCAGCAGCGTCAGGACAGTCAATGAGCAGTTCTTC; CDR3aa: CASSVRTVNEQFF
len: 14; j_gene: TRBJ1-4; abundance: .; d_gene: .; v_gene: TRBV27; CDR3nt: TGTGCCAGCAGTTTATTGGGGGCTGGAGAAAAACTGTTTTTT; CDR3aa: CASSLLGAGEKLFF
len: 16; j_gene: TRBJ1-2; abundance: .; d_gene: TRBD1; v_gene: TRBV19; CDR3nt: TGTGCCAGTACCCATTCCTTAGGGGGCGCGATAGGTGGCTACACCTTC; CDR3aa: CASTHSLGGAIGGYTF
len: 14; j_gene: TRBJ1-4; abundance: .; d_gene: .; v_gene: TRBV4-3; CDR3nt: TGCGCCAGCAGCCCAGGAGCGGCGGTAGAAAAACTGTTTTTT; CDR3aa: CASSPGAAVEKLFF
len: 15; j_gene: TRBJ2-7; abundance: .; d_gene: TRBD1; v_gene: TRBV11-2; CDR3nt: TGTGCCAGCAGCTCGTTCCGGGACAGGCCGTACGAGCAGTACTTC; CDR3aa: CASSSFRDRPYEQYF
len: 15; j_gene: TRBJ2-3; abundance: .; d_gene: TRBD1; v_gene: TRBV7-3; CDR3nt: TGTGCCAGCAGCTTAAGTGGGACAGGGGAAGATACGCAGTATTTT; CDR3aa: CASSLSGTGEDTQYF